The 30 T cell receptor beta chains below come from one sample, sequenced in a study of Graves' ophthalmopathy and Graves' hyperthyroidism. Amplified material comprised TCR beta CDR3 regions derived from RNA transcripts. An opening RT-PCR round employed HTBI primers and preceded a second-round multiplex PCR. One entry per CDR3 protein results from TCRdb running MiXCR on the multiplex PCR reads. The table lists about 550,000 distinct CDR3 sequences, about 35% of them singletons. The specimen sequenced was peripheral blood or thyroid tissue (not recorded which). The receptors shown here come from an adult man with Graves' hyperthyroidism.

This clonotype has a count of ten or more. For the CDR3, the DNA is TGCGCCAGCAGCTTGACAGGGACAGGGAGCCGTTCACCCCTCCACTTT. This gives the protein CASSLTGTGSRSPLHF. The chain has TRBV5-1 and TRBJ1-6, with 9 positions matching TRBD1. The trim removed 1 base at V and 9 bases at J, leaving 8 bases unmatched. Germline CDR1 reads SGHRS; CDR2 reads YFSETQ. CDR3 size: 16 residues.

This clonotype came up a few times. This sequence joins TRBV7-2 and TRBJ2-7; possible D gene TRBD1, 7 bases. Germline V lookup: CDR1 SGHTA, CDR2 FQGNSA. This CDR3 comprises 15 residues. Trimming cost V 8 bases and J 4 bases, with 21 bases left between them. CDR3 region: CASSTAPQGGYEQYF. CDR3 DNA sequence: TGTGCCAGCTCTACCGCCCCTCAGGGGGGTTACGAGCAGTACTTC.

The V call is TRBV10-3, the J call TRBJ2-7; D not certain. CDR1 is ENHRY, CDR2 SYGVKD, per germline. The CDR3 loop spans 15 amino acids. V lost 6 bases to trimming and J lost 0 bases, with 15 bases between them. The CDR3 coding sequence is TGTGCCATCAGCCGACTCCCGGATAGCTCCTACGAGCAGTACTTC. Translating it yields CAISRLPDSSYEQYF.

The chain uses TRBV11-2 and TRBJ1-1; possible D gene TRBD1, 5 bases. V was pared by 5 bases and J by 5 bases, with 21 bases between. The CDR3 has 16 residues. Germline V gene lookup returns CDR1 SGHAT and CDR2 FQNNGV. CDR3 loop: CASSQDNGARYTEAFF. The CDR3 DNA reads TGTGCCAGCAGCCAAGATAATGGGGCACGGTATACTGAAGCTTTCTTT.

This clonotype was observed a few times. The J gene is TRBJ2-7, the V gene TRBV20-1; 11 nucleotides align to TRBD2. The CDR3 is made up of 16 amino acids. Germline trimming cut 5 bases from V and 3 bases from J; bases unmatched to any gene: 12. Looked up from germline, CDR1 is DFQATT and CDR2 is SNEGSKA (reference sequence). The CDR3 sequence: CSAANPSLAGGYEQYF. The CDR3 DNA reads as TGCAGTGCTGCTAATCCTTCCCTAGCGGGAGGCTACGAGCAGTACTTC.

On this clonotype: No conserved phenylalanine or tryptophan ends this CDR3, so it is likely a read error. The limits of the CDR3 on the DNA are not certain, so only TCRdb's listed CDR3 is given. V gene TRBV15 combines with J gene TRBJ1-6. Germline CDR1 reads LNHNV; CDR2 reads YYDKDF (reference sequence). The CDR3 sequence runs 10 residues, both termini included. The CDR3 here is CATSPPGLAG.

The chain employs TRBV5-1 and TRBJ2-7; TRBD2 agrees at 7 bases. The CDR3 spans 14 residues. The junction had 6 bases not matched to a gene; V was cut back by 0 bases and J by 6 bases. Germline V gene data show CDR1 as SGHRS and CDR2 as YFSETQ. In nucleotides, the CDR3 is TGCGCCAGCAGCTTGGAACTAGCGCTCGGCGAGCAGTACTTC. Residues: CASSLELALGEQYF.

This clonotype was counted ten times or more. CDR3 sequence (DNA): TGTGCCAGCAGCTCGTCGGGGAGGGAGACCCAGTACTTC. Amino acid sequence: CASSSSGRETQYF. The J gene is TRBJ2-5, the V gene TRBV7-2; weak D call: TRBD2 (6 bases). The CDR3 totals 13 residues. V was shortened by 4 bases and J by 5 bases, with 11 bases between the two germline ends. The V gene's germline CDR1 is SGHTA and CDR2 FQGNSA.

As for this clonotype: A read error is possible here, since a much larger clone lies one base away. CDR3: CASSSGGLGYEQYF. CDR3 nucleotide sequence: TGTGCCAGCAGCTCGGGGGGTCTGGGCTACGAGCAGTACTTC. The V gene is TRBV7-9, the J gene TRBJ2-7; 7 bases match TRBD2. CDR1 and CDR2 from the germline V gene are SEHNR and FQNEAQ (reference sequence). J was trimmed by 3 bases and V by 4 bases; bases with no gene match: 6. The CDR3 spans 14 residues.

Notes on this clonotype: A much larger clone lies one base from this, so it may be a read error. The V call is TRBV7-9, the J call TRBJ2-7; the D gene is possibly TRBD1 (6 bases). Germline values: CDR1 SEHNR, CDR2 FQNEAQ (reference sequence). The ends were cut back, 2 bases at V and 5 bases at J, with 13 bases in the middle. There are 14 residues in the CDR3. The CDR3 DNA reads TGTGCCAGCAGCTTAAAGGGGGTGATTAACGAGCAGTACTTC. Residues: CASSLKGVINEQYF.

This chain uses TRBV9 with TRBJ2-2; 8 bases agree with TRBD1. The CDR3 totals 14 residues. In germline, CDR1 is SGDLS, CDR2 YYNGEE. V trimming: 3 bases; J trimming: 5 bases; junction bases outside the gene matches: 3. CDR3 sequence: CASSDGQGTGELFF. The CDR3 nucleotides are TGTGCCAGCAGCGATGGACAGGGAACCGGGGAGCTGTTTTTT.

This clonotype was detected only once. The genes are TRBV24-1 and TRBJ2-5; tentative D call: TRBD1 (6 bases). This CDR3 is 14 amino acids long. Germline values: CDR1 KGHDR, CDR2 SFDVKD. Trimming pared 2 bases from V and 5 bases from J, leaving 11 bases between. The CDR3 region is CATSDWGRIETQYF. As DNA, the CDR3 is TGTGCCACCAGTGATTGGGGGCGCATCGAGACCCAGTACTTC.

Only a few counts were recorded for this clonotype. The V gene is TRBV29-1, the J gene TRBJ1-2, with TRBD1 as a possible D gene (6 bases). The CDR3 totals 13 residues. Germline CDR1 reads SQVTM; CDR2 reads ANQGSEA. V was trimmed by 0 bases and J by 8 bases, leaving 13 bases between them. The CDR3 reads CSVEEAGVGGYTF. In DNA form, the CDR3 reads TGCAGCGTTGAAGAGGCAGGGGTAGGAGGCTACACCTTC.

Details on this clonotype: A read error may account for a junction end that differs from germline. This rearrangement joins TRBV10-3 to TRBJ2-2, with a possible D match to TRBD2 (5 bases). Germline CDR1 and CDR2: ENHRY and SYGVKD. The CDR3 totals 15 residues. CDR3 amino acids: CASSYWTANTGELFF. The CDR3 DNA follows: TGTGCCAGCAGTTACTGGACTGCGAACACCGGGGAGCTGTTTTTT.

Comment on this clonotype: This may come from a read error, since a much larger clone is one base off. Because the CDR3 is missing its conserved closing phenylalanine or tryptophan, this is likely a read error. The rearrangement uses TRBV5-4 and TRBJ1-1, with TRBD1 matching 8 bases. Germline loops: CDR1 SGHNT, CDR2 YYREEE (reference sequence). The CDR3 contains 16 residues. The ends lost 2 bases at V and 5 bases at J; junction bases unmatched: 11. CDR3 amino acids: CASSFSVGQGLTEAFL. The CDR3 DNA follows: TGTGCCAGCAGCTTTTCTGTTGGACAGGGATTGACTGAAGCTTTCCTT.

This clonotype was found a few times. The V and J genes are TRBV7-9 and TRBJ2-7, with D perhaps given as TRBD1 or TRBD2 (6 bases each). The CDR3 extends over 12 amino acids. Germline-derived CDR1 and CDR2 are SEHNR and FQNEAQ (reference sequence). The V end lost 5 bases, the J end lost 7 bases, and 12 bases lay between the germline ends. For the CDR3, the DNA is TGTGCCAGCAGCGTCCAGGGGAGGGAGCAGTACTTC. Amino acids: CASSVQGREQYF.

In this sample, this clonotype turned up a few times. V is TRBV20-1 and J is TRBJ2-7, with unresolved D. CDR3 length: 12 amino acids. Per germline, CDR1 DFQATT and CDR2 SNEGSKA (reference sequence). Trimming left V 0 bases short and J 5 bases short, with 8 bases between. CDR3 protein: CSARDVGDEQYF. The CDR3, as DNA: TGCAGTGCTAGAGATGTGGGCGACGAGCAGTACTTC.

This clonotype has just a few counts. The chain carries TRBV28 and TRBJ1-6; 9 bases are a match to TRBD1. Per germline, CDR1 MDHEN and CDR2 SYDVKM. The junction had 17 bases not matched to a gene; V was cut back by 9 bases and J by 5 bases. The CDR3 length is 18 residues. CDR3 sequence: CARQTDRGTVGHNSPLHF. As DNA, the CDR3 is TGTGCCAGGCAAACGGACAGGGGTACTGTCGGTCATAATTCACCCCTCCACTTT.

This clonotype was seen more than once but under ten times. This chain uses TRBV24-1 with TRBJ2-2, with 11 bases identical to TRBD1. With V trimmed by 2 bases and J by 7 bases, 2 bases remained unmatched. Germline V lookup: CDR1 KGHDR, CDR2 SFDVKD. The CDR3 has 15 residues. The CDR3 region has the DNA TGTGCCACCAGTGATTGGGGACAGGGGGGCGGGGAGCTGTTTTTT. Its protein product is CATSDWGQGGGELFF.

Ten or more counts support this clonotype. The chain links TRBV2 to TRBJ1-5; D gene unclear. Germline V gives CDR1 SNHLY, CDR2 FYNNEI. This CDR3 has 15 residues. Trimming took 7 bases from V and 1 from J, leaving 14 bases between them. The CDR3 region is CASTARTVSNQPQHF. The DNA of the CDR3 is TGTGCCAGCACCGCTCGAACTGTGAGCAATCAGCCCCAGCATTTT. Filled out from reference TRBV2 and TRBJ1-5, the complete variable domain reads EPEVTQTPSHQVTQMGQEVILRCVPISNHLYFYWYRQILGQKVEFLVSFYNNEISEKSEIFDDQFSVERPDGSNFTLKIRSTKLEDSAMYFCASTARTVSNQPQHFGDGTRLSIL.

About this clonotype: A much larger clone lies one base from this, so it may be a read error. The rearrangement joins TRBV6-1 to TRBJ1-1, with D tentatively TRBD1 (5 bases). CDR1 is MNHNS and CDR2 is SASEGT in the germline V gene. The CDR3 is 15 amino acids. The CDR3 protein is CARSEGAGGSTEAFF. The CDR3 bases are TGTGCCCGCAGTGAAGGGGCGGGGGGGAGCACTGAAGCTTTCTTT.

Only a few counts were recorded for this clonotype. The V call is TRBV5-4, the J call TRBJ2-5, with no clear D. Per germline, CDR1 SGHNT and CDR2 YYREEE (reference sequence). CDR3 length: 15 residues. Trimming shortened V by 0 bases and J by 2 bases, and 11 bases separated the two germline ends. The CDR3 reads CASSLDPRVQETQYF. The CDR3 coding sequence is TGTGCCAGCAGCTTGGATCCTCGGGTTCAAGAGACCCAGTACTTC.

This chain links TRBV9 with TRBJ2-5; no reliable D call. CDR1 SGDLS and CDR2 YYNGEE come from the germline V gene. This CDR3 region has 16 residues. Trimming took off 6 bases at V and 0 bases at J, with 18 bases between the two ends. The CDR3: CASTTSLGADQETQYF. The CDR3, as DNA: TGTGCCAGCACCACAAGTCTCGGCGCCGACCAAGAGACCCAGTACTTC.

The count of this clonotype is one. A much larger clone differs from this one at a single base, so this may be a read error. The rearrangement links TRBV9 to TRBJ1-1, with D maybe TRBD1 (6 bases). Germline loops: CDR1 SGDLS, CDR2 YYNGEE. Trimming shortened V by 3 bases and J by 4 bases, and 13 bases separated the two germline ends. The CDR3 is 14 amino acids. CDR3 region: CASSGGQPSTEAFF. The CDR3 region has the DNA TGTGCCAGCAGCGGAGGACAGCCGAGCACTGAAGCTTTCTTT.

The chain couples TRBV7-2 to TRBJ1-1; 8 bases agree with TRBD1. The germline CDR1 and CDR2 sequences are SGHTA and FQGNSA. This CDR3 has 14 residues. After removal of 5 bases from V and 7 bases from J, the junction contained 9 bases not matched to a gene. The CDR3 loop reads CASSVIRQGFEAFF. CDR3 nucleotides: TGTGCCAGCAGCGTAATAAGACAGGGGTTTGAAGCTTTCTTT.

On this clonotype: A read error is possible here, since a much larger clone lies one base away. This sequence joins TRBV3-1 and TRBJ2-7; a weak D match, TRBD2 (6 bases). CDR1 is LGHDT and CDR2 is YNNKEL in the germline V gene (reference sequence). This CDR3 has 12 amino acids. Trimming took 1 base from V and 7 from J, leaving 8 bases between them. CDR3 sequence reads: CASSQGRAEQYF. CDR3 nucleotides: TGTGCCAGCAGCCAAGGGAGGGCGGAGCAGTACTTC.

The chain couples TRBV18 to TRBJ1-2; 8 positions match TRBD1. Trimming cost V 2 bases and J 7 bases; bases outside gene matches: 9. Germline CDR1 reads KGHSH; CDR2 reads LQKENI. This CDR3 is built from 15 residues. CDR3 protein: CASSPFDRGIGGYTF. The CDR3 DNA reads TGTGCCAGCTCACCATTCGACAGGGGAATAGGTGGCTACACCTTC.

Here the CDR3 DNA reads TGTGCCACCAGTGGAGAAGTTTCAGATGAGCAGTTCTTC. It yields the protein CATSGEVSDEQFF. The rearrangement links TRBV24-1 to TRBJ2-1; no clear D. The CDR3 runs 13 residues. The V gene lost 5 bases and the J gene lost 8 bases, with 12 bases spanning the gap. CDR1 is KGHDR, CDR2 SFDVKD, per germline.

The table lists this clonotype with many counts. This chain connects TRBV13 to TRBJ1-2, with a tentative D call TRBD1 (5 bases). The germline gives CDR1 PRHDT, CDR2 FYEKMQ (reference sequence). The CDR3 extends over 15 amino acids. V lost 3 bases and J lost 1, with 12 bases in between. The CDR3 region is CASSFGTTVNYGYTF. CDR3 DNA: TGTGCCAGCAGCTTCGGGACGACAGTTAACTATGGCTACACCTTC.

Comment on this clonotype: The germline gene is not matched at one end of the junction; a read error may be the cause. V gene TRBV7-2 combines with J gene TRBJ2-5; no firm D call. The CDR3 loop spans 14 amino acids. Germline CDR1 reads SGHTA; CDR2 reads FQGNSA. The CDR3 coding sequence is TGTGCCAGCAGTACACTAATGAGTGCAGAGACCCAGTGCTTC. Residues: CASSTLMSAETQCF.